This T cell receptor (beta chain) is drawn from a study of vaccination and CD4 T cells after COVID-19. Treatment reported: roughly 11-day PBMC culture with coronavirus spike peptide pools or control peptides (ViraFEST assay). With the Oncomine TCR Beta short-read assay, DNA from cultured CD4+ T cells was sequenced. One entry per CDR3 protein, called by TCRdb with MiXCR from the PCR reads. The table lists 4,500 or so distinct CDR3 sequences, approximately 19% of them singletons, with 25% in the top ten. With V trimmed by 0 bases and J by 2 bases, 6 bases remained unmatched. Germline V gives CDR1 DFQATT, CDR2 SNEGSKA (reference sequence). The CDR3 totals 15 residues. This clonotype is medium-sized in the sample. The antigen remains unidentified.

Sequenced material: CD4+ T cells from blood, cultured in vitro. This receptor was obtained from a human donor who had recovered from COVID-19. The chain is built from TRBV20-1 and TRBJ1-1; TRBD1 aligns across 7 bases. The CDR3 reads CSARDPDRSNTEAFF. As DNA, the CDR3 is TGCAGTGCTAGAGATCCGGACAGGTCCAACACTGAAGCTTTCTTT.